Below, 9 T cell receptor beta chains from the same sample are listed, as sequenced in a study of blood T cell repertoires in COVID-19. The data were produced by immunoSEQ multiplex PCR, yet TCRdb's version contains in-frame clones alone and is incomplete. This sample has some 110,000 clones, with 86% found just once. Sequencing was performed on peripheral blood. These receptors were collected from a man in his 70s who had recovered from COVID-19.

The chain joins TRBV7-9 to TRBJ2-3; perhaps TRBD1 as D (5 bases). The CDR3 loop spans 15 amino acids. The germline V and J ends were trimmed by 5 bases and 6 bases, with 18 bases remaining between them. The germline CDR1 and CDR2 sequences are SEHNR and FQNEAQ (reference sequence). The CDR3: CASSPSWGEWDTQYF. CDR3 nucleotide sequence: TGTGCCAGCAGCCCGAGCTGGGGCGAGTGGGATACGCAGTATTTT.

The V call is TRBV10-3, the J call TRBJ2-6; the D is unclear. This CDR3 has 16 amino acids. CDR1 and CDR2 from the germline V gene are ENHRY and SYGVKD. Trimming pared 0 bases from V and 0 bases from J, leaving 6 bases between. The chain's CDR3 is CAISESIGSGANVLTF. CDR3 DNA sequence: TGTGCCATCAGTGAGTCGATCGGCTCTGGGGCCAACGTCCTGACTTTC.

Regarding this clone: Different DNA sequences within this sample yield the same CDR3. V gene TRBV5-1 combines with J gene TRBJ1-1; tentatively, D is TRBD1 (5 bases). CDR1 and CDR2 (germline): SGHRS, YFSETQ. CDR3 length equals 13 residues. The V end lost 5 bases, the J end lost 1 base, and 9 bases lay between the germline ends. The DNA of the CDR3 is TGCGCCAGCAGATCTCAGGGGAACACTGAAGCTTTCTTT. Amino acid sequence: CASRSQGNTEAFF. The full variable domain, rest sourced from reference TRBV5-1 and TRBJ1-1, is KAGVTQTPRYLIKTRGQQVTLSCSPISGHRSVSWYQQTPGQGLQFLFEYFSETQRNKGNFPGRFSGRQFSNSRSEMNVSTLELGDSALYLCASRSQGNTEAFFGQGTRLTVV.

The V gene is TRBV5-1, the J gene TRBJ1-2, with a possible D match to TRBD1 (6 bases). Germline CDR1 SGHRS, CDR2 YFSETQ. Trimming took off 4 bases at V and 2 bases at J, with 12 bases between the two ends. The CDR3 runs 14 residues. In DNA form, the CDR3 reads TGCGCCAGCAGCCAAGGACAGCGCAACTATGGCTACACCTTC. Its protein product is CASSQGQRNYGYTF.

The chain recombines TRBV10-1 with TRBJ2-7; D is ambiguous. CDR3 size: 16 residues. Trimming shortened V by 6 bases and J by 2 bases, and 20 bases separated the two germline ends. The germline V gene encodes CDR1 WNHNN and CDR2 SYGVQD (reference sequence). CDR3 sequence reads: CASSENTATEPYEQYF. CDR3 sequence (DNA): TGCGCCAGCAGCGAAAACACGGCGACGGAGCCCTACGAGCAGTACTTC.

The chain carries TRBV7-6 and TRBJ2-1; D might be TRBD2 (5 bases). Trimming shortened V by 4 bases and J by 8 bases, and 27 bases separated the two germline ends. The CDR3 sequence is 18 residues long. Germline lookup yields CDR1 SGHVS and CDR2 FNYEAQ. The CDR3: CASSYRPLTPSSFHEQFF. The DNA of the CDR3 is TGTGCCAGCAGCTATAGACCCCTTACACCTAGCTCGTTCCATGAGCAGTTCTTC.

The gene calls are TRBV9 and TRBJ2-5, with a weak D call TRBD1 (6 bases). Trimming took 2 bases from V and 0 from J, leaving 11 bases between them. The CDR3 sequence is 15 residues long. The germline V gene encodes CDR1 SGDLS and CDR2 YYNGEE. CDR3 amino acids: CASSVEGHYQETQYF. CDR3 nucleotide sequence: TGTGCCAGCAGCGTCGAGGGACATTACCAAGAGACCCAGTACTTC.

The V and J genes are TRBV5-8 and TRBJ1-5; 7 bases are a match to TRBD1. Germline lookup yields CDR1 SGHTS and CDR2 YDEGEE. The CDR3 is 15 amino acids. The ends lost 3 bases at V and 3 bases at J; junction bases unmatched: 6. In nucleotides, the CDR3 is TGTGCCAGCAGCTCGGGACAGCGAATCAATCAGCCCCAGCATTTT. Amino acids: CASSSGQRINQPQHF.

The chain joins TRBV5-6 to TRBJ1-1; perhaps TRBD1 as D (5 bases). The germline V gene encodes CDR1 SGHDT and CDR2 YYEEEE. V was clipped by 3 bases and J by 9 bases, with 12 bases between them. The CDR3 runs to 12 residues. The CDR3 loop reads CASSSVQGKAFF. Written as DNA, the CDR3 is TGTGCCAGCAGCTCGGTGCAGGGAAAAGCTTTCTTT.